These 18 T cell receptor beta chains share one sample of origin, sequenced in a study of blood T cell repertoires in COVID-19. The table came from immunoSEQ multiplex PCR; TCRdb's copy has only in-frame clones and leaves some out. The data hold hundreds of thousands of clones, with nearly 90% observed a single time. The sequencing input was PBMCs or T cells enriched from blood (not recorded which). The source is a woman aged 18-29 years with acute COVID-19.

CDR3 sequence: CASRRDRREKLFF. The DNA of the CDR3 is TGTGCCAGTAGGAGGGACAGGCGTGAAAAACTGTTTTTT. The genes are TRBV19 and TRBJ1-4; 8 bases are a match to TRBD1. CDR3 length equals 13 residues. J gave up 7 bases and V 6 bases, and 4 bases lay outside the gene matches. Germline V gene data show CDR1 as LNHDA and CDR2 as SQIVND (reference sequence).

V gene TRBV3-1 (or the pseudogene TRBV3-2) combines with J gene TRBJ2-1; perhaps TRBD1 as D (6 bases). Trimming cost V 1 base and J 9 bases, with 10 bases left between them. Germline CDR1 is LGHDT and CDR2 is YNNKEL (reference sequence). The CDR3 is 13 amino acids. CDR3 sequence reads: CASSQGWTAEQFF. In DNA, the CDR3 is TGTGCCAGCAGCCAAGGGTGGACAGCTGAGCAGTTCTTC.

The J gene is TRBJ2-1, the V gene TRBV9; 12 bases line up with TRBD2. The CDR3 has 18 residues. The V gene end was trimmed by 4 bases and the J gene end by 2 bases; junction bases not matched to a gene: 10. Germline CDR1 and CDR2: SGDLS and YYNGEE. The CDR3, as DNA: TGTGCCAGCAGCTCCCGGACTAGCGGGGTCCCGGCCTACAATGAGCAGTTCTTC. It codes for CASSSRTSGVPAYNEQFF.

The V and J genes are TRBV20-1 and TRBJ2-7; D not certain. Germline assignment: CDR1 DFQATT and CDR2 SNEGSKA (reference sequence). This CDR3 contains 11 residues. Trimming took off 3 bases at V and 2 bases at J, with 5 bases between the two ends. DNA of the CDR3: TGCAGTGCTAGGTTCGCCTACGAGCAGTACTTC. Translating gives CSARFAYEQYF.

The DNA of the CDR3 is TGTGCCAGCACCCTCCTAGCGGTGGGGACCGGGGAGCTGTTTTTT. Residues: CASTLLAVGTGELFF. The chain joins TRBV7-2 to TRBJ2-2, with 7 bases matching TRBD2. The CDR3 sequence is 15 residues long. The V and J ends lost 7 bases and 5 bases, in that order; junction bases with no gene match: 10. Germline CDR1 is SGHTA and CDR2 is FQGNSA.

This clone was observed a single time. The rearrangement links TRBV18 to TRBJ1-6; the match to TRBD1 covers 9 bases. Trimming removed 2 bases from V and 8 bases from J; junction bases left unmatched: 7. This CDR3 comprises 16 residues. Germline loops: CDR1 KGHSH, CDR2 LQKENI. CDR3 nucleotides: TGTGCCAGCTCACCAGGGACAGGGATCCTGCATTCACCCCTCCACTTT. It encodes CASSPGTGILHSPLHF.

The genes are TRBV14 and TRBJ2-1, with TRBD1 matching over 9 bases. The germline V gene has CDR1 SGHDN and CDR2 FVKESK. Unmatched junction bases numbered 5, after V lost 4 bases and J lost 4 bases. This CDR3 is 15 amino acids long. CDR3 amino acids: CASSRRQGVYNEQFF. DNA of the CDR3: TGTGCCAGCAGCCGCAGACAGGGGGTTTACAATGAGCAGTTCTTC. Full variable domain (remainder filled in from reference TRBV14 and TRBJ2-1): EAGVTQFPSHSVIEKGQTVTLRCDPISGHDNLYWYRRVMGKEIKFLLHFVKESKQDESGMPNNRFLAERTGGTYSTLKVQPAELEDSGVYFCASSRRQGVYNEQFFGPGTRLTVL.

This clone was found a few times. The CDR3 coding sequence is TGTGCCACCAGTGATTCCATGACAGTCCGGGAGCTGTTTTTT. Translating gives CATSDSMTVRELFF. V is TRBV24-1 and J is TRBJ2-2; maybe TRBD1 (5 bases). Germline-derived CDR1 and CDR2 are KGHDR and SFDVKD. Trimming shortened V by 2 bases and J by 9 bases, and 12 bases separated the two germline ends. There are 14 residues in the CDR3.

The chain links TRBV19 to TRBJ1-5; TRBD1 aligns across 8 bases. The junction had 11 bases not matched to a gene; V was cut back by 10 bases and J by 3 bases. Germline CDR1 LNHDA, CDR2 SQIVND (reference sequence). The CDR3 totals 15 residues. The CDR3 bases are TGTGCCACTAGACAGGGGCGAGCCTACAATCAGCCCCAGCATTTT. Protein sequence: CATRQGRAYNQPQHF.

This chain joins TRBV18 and TRBJ1-1; possible D gene TRBD1, 5 bases. The CDR3 loop spans 15 amino acids. CDR1 is KGHSH, CDR2 LQKENI, per germline. V was clipped by 0 bases and J by 1 base, with 9 bases between them. CDR3 nucleotide sequence: TGTGCCAGCTCACCACCGGGGCCTTCGAACACTGAAGCTTTCTTT. The encoded protein is CASSPPGPSNTEAFF.

The V call is TRBV4-3, the J call TRBJ1-2; 7 nucleotides align to TRBD1. V dropped 2 bases and J dropped 4; count of bases not matched to a gene: 7. The CDR3 consists of 15 residues. Germline loops: CDR1 LGHNA, CDR2 YSLEER. CDR3 in DNA: TGCGCCAGCAGCCAATCTCGGACAGGTAGCTATGGCTACACCTTC. Amino acids: CASSQSRTGSYGYTF.

The chain couples TRBV28 to TRBJ1-2, with D uncertain. The CDR3 length is 15 residues. Germline V gives CDR1 MDHEN, CDR2 SYDVKM. The ends were cut back, 2 bases at V and 4 bases at J, with 14 bases in the middle. CDR3 sequence reads: CASSLGGRVGYGYTF. In nucleotides, the CDR3 is TGTGCCAGCAGTTTAGGAGGGCGCGTTGGCTATGGCTACACCTTC.

This clone was found once. The J gene is TRBJ2-5, the V gene TRBV5-1, with a possible D match to TRBD1 (6 bases). The CDR3 runs 12 residues. Germline lookup yields CDR1 SGHRS and CDR2 YFSETQ. The V gene lost 6 bases and the J gene lost 5 bases, with 11 bases spanning the gap. DNA for the CDR3: TGCGCCAGCACAACAGGGCGGGAGACCCAGTACTTC. Its translation is CASTTGRETQYF. Supplemented by reference TRBV5-1 and TRBJ2-5, the full variable domain reads KAGVTQTPRYLIKTRGQQVTLSCSPISGHRSVSWYQQTPGQGLQFLFEYFSETQRNKGNFPGRFSGRQFSNSRSEMNVSTLELGDSALYLCASTTGRETQYFGPGTRLLVL.

V gene TRBV5-4 combines with J gene TRBJ2-1; D gene unclear. Germline values: CDR1 SGHNT, CDR2 YYREEE (reference sequence). There are 12 residues in the CDR3. Trimming took off 5 bases at V and 7 bases at J, with 10 bases between the two ends. The CDR3, as DNA: TGTGCCAGCAGTTTAGATTGGAATGAGCAGTTCTTC. Encoded protein: CASSLDWNEQFF. The variable domain in full, with the rest retrieved from reference TRBV5-4 and TRBJ2-1, is ETGVTQSPTHLIKTRGQQVTLRCSSQSGHNTVSWYQQALGQGPQFIFQYYREEENGRGNFPPRFSGLQFPNYSSELNVNALELDDSALYLCASSLDWNEQFFGPGTRLTVL.

The chain carries TRBV7-3 and TRBJ2-2; 8 bases are shared with TRBD2. Germline V gives CDR1 SGHTA, CDR2 FQGTGA. The J segment lost 4 bases and the V segment lost 6 bases, leaving 7 bases of the junction unmatched. This CDR3 contains 15 residues. In DNA form, the CDR3 reads TGTGCCAGCAGTAGCGGGGACACCCTCACCGGGGAGCTGTTTTTT. Translating gives CASSSGDTLTGELFF.

The chain links TRBV3-1 (or the pseudogene TRBV3-2) to TRBJ2-2, with a possible D match to TRBD1 (6 bases). The CDR3 sequence is 14 residues long. From germline, CDR1 is LGHDT and CDR2 YNNKEL (reference sequence). V lost 0 bases, J lost 6 bases, and 8 bases lay in between. The CDR3 coding sequence is TGTGCCAGCAGCCAAGATTCAGGGGCCGGGGAGCTGTTTTTT. Encoded protein: CASSQDSGAGELFF.

Only a few counts were recorded for this clone. The rearrangement uses TRBV5-8 and TRBJ2-7; D is unclear. This CDR3 spans 12 amino acids. Germline CDR1 reads SGHTS; CDR2 reads YDEGEE. Trimming removed 3 bases from V and 4 bases from J, with 8 bases in between. The CDR3 region is CASSYRRYEQYF. The CDR3 DNA is TGTGCCAGCAGCTACAGACGATACGAGCAGTACTTC.

The rearrangement joins TRBV7-2 to TRBJ2-7, with D perhaps matching TRBD1 (5 bases). Germline-derived CDR1 and CDR2 are SGHTA and FQGNSA. V was pared by 2 bases and J by 3 bases, with 17 bases between. The CDR3 extends over 16 amino acids. The CDR3 DNA is TGTGCCAGCAGCTTAAGGCAGGGCGCCCCGAACTACGAGCAGTACTTC. This gives the protein CASSLRQGAPNYEQYF.